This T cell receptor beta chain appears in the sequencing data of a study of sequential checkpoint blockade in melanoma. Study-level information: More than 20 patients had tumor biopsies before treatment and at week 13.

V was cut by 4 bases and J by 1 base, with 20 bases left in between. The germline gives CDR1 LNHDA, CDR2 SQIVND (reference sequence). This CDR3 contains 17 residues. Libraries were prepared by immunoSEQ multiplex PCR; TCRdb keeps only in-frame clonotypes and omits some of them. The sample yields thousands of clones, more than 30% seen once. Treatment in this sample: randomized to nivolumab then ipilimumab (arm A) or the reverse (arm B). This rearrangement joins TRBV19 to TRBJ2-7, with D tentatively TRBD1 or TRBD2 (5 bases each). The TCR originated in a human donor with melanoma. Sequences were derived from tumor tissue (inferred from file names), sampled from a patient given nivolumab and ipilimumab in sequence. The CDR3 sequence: CASSSTPGQVGSYEQYF. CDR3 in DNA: TGTGCCAGTAGTAGCACCCCGGGGCAGGTGGGTTCCTACGAGCAGTACTTC.